This is a list of T cell receptor beta chains from one sample in a study of T-cell reconstitution after alpha-beta-depleted transplantation in children. Via MiXCR, TCRdb re-called the PCR reads, giving one row per CDR3 protein. The table has fewer than 350,000 distinct CDR3 sequences, about 7.3% seen once. The sample consisted of peripheral blood, taken 360 days after TCRalphabeta/CD19-depleted stem cell transplant. The source is a female patient aged 2-9 years who had a stem cell transplant for Fanconi anemia, so the T cells may come from the graft donor. CDR3s include the opening cysteine and the closing phenylalanine or tryptophan. A D gene is named only where the DNA matches it firmly. Not every row has a clone size; where given, it reads once, few, many or a size class.

clone_size | j_call | v_call | d_call | cdr3_aa | cdr3_nt
many | TRBJ1-1 | TRBV6-5 | NA | CASSYSSRSNTEAFF | TGTGCCAGCAGTTACTCGAGTCGGAGTAACACTGAAGCTTTCTTT
many | TRBJ2-5 | TRBV24-1 | NA | CATSDLTGFRETQYF | TGTGCCACCAGTGATTTAACAGGTTTTCGAGAGACCCAGTACTTC
many | TRBJ2-7 | TRBV7-2 | NA | CASSYTGISYEQYF | TGTGCCAGCAGCTACACAGGGATTTCCTACGAGCAGTACTTC
NA | TRBJ1-2 | TRBV14 | NA | CASSPGGHPYGYTF | TGTGCCAGCAGCCCCGGCGGGCATCCCTATGGCTACACCTTC
many | TRBJ2-7 | TRBV20-1 | NA | CSGGRLSYEQYF | TGCAGTGGGGGCAGACTTTCCTACGAGCAGTACTTC
many | TRBJ2-4 | TRBV12-3/TRBV12-4 | NA | CASSLEGLGGGYF | TGTGCCAGCAGTTTAGAGGGCTTGGGGGGAGGGTACTTC
few | TRBJ2-5 | TRBV5-6 | NA | CASSFGFGEETQYF | TGTGCCAGCAGCTTTGGTTTCGGAGAAGAGACCCAGTACTTC
few | TRBJ2-5 | TRBV6-5 | NA | CASSYGLDGETQYF | TGTGCCAGCAGTTACGGGCTAGACGGAGAGACCCAGTACTTC
few | TRBJ2-7 | TRBV2 | NA | CASQDSPHGPYEQYF | TGTGCCAGCCAGGACAGCCCTCATGGTCCCTACGAGCAGTACTTC
many | TRBJ1-1 | TRBV3-1 | NA | CASRPQGMNTEAFF | TGTGCCAGCAGACCGCAGGGCATGAACACTGAAGCTTTCTTT
few | TRBJ1-1 | TRBV5-8 | NA | CASSTLGEAEAFF | TGTGCCAGCAGCACGCTGGGGGAGGCTGAAGCTTTCTTT
NA | TRBJ2-1 | TRBV18 | TRBD1 | CASSPTGGSSYNEQFF | TGTGCCAGCTCACCAACAGGGGGGAGCTCGTACAATGAGCAGTTCTTC
few | TRBJ2-5 | TRBV11-2 | TRBD1 | CASSGVRDRGGETQYF | TGTGCCAGCAGCGGCGTAAGGGACAGGGGCGGGGAGACCCAGTACTTC
few | TRBJ2-7 | TRBV4-1 | NA | CASSQDYGTYYEQYF | TGCGCCAGCAGCCAAGATTACGGCACTTACTACGAGCAGTACTTC
many | TRBJ2-2 | TRBV28 | TRBD1 | CASSPGTGGPGELFF | TGTGCCAGCAGCCCCGGGACAGGGGGCCCCGGGGAGCTGTTTTTT
many | TRBJ1-2 | TRBV5-1 | TRBD1 | CASSLGTGDGYTF | TGCGCCAGCAGCTTGGGGACAGGGGATGGCTACACCTTC
NA | TRBJ2-3 | TRBV5-6 | NA | CASSFWGTDTQYF | TGTGCCAGCAGCTTTTGGGGGACAGATACGCAGTATTTT
many | TRBJ2-7 | TRBV28 | NA | CASSLRFSGYEQYF | TGTGCCAGCAGTTTAAGGTTTTCGGGTTACGAGCAGTACTTC